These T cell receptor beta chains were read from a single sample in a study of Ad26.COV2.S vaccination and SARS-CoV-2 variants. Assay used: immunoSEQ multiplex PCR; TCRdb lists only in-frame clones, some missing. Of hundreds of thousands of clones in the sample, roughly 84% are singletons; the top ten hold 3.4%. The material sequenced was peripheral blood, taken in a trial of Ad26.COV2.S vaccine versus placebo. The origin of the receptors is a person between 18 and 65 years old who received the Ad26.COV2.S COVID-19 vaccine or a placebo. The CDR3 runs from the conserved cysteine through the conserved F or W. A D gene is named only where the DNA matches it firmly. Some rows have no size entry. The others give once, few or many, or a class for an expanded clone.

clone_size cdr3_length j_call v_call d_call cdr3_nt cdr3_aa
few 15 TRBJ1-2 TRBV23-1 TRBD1 TGCGCCAGCAGTCTAAATCGGAGGGGACAGGACGGCTACACCTTC CASSLNRRGQDGYTF
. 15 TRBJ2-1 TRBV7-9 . TGTGCCAGCAGCTCCGACCGAGGTCGGGGCAATGAGCAGTTCTTC CASSSDRGRGNEQFF
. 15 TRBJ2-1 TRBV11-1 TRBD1 TGTGCCAGCAGCTTGGGGACAGGGGTTTACAATGAGCAGTTCTTC CASSLGTGVYNEQFF
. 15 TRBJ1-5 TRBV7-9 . TGTGCCAGCAGCTTAGTTGGCTATAGCAATCAGCCCCAGCATTTT CASSLVGYSNQPQHF
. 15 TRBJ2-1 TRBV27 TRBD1 TGTGCCAGCACTTCAGGGGGCAGATCCTACAATGAGCAGTTCTTC CASTSGGRSYNEQFF
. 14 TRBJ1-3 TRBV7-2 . TGTGCCAGCAGTCCCACGTCAAAAGGAAACACCATATATTTT CASSPTSKGNTIYF
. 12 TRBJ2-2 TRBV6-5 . TGTGCCAGCGGCTATAACACCGGGGAGCTGTTTTTT CASGYNTGELFF
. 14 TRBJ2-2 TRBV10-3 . TGTGCCATCAGTGAGTCGCAGAATACCGGGGAGCTGTTTTTT CAISESQNTGELFF
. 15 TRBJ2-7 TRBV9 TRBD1 TGTGCCAGCAGCGTAGGGACAGGGAAAACCTACGAGCAGTACTTC CASSVGTGKTYEQYF
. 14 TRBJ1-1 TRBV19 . TGTGCCAGTAGTATATATTCAGACCTGGTTGAAGCTTTCTTT CASSIYSDLVEAFF
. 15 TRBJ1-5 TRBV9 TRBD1 TGTGCCAGCAGCGCTGGGGGACAGGGCAATCAGCCCCAGCATTTT CASSAGGQGNQPQHF
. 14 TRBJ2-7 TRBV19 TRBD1 TGTGCCAGTAGTACCGGACAGGCCGGCGGGGAGCAGTACTTC CASSTGQAGGEQYF
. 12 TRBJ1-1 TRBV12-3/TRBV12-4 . TGTGCCAGCAGGATCGGGGGCACTGAAGCTTTCTTT CASRIGGTEAFF
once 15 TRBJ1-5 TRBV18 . TGTGCCAGCTCACCACCGACTGACGGCAATCAGCCCCAGCATTTT CASSPPTDGNQPQHF
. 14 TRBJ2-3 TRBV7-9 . TGTGCCAGCAGGTTGGGGGCAGCTACAGATACGCAGTATTTT CASRLGAATDTQYF
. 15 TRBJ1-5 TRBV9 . TGTGCCAGCAGCGTAGATCAGGGACCCGATCAGCCCCAGCATTTT CASSVDQGPDQPQHF
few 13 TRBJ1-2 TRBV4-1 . TGCGCCAGCAGCCAACCAGACAGATATGGCTACACCTTC CASSQPDRYGYTF
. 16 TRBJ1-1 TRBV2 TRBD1 TGTGCCAGCAGTGCCCAGGGGGCAAGGTTGAACACTGAAGCTTTCTTT CASSAQGARLNTEAFF
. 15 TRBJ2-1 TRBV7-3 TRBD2 TGTGCCAGCAGCTTAACGGGACTACGGAACAATGAGCAGTTCTTC CASSLTGLRNNEQFF
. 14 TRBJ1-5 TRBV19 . TGTGCCAGTAGTATAAGGAAGGGCACTCAGCCCCAGCATTTT CASSIRKGTQPQHF
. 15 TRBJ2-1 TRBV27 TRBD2 TGTGCCAGCAGTGCGGGGGGGAGCTCCTACAATGAGCAGTTCTTC CASSAGGSSYNEQFF
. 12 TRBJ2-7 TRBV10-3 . TGTGCCATCAGGGGGGGCCCATACGAGCAGTACTTC CAIRGGPYEQYF
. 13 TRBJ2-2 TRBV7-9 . TGTGCCAGCAGTCGGACGAGCACCGGGGAGCTGTTTTTT CASSRTSTGELFF
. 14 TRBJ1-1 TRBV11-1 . TGTGCCAGCAGCCCCTTACGCACAGGAGGAGGAACTTTCTTT CASSPLRTGGGTFF
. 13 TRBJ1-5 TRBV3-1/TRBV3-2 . TGTGCCAGCAGCCAAGAGAAATATCAGCCCCAGCATTTT CASSQEKYQPQHF
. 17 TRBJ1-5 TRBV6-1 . TGTGCCAGCAGTGAATTAAAGACAACCCGAGGCAATCAGCCCCAGCATTTT CASSELKTTRGNQPQHF
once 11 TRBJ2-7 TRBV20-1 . TGCAGTGCTGACGGGGGGCTCGAGCAGTACTTC CSADGGLEQYF
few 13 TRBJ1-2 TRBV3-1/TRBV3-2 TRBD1 TGTGCCAGCAGCCGGGGACAGGGGGATGGCTACACCTTC CASSRGQGDGYTF
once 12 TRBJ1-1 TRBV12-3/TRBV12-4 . TGTGCCAGCAGTCCGGAACTAATTGAAGCTTTCTTT CASSPELIEAFF
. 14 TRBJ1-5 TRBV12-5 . TGTGCTAGTGGTTTGGGGCAACTTTATCAGCCCCAGCATTTT CASGLGQLYQPQHF
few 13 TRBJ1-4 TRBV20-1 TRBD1 TGCAGTGCTAGTCTCAGGGGGCATGAAAAACTGTTTTTT CSASLRGHEKLFF
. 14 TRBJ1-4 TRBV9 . TGTGCCAGCAGCATTGCAGGTTCCGATGAAAAACTGTTTTTT CASSIAGSDEKLFF